This record concerns one T cell receptor (beta chain) sequence. Its antigen remains unidentified. These data come from a study of T cells after yellow fever vaccination. Study-level results: Detected again after the booster were most primary-vaccination clones, at approximately 96% CD4 and approximately 85% CD8. Contamination by abundant bulk-population clonotypes could be present in FACS-sorted repertoires.

TCRdb recomputed calls from the 5' RACE reads with MiXCR, one row per CDR3 protein. The table includes hundreds of thousands of distinct CDR3 sequences, around 12% detected once. The V end was cut by 6 bases, the J end by 1 base, with 12 bases between. Germline CDR1 and CDR2: DFQATT and SNEGSKA (reference sequence). The CDR3 is 14 amino acids. Here the sequenced sample was PBMCs, taken on the day of the yellow fever booster vaccination. The J gene is TRBJ2-2, the V gene TRBV20-1, with D possibly matching TRBD1 (6 bases). This receptor was taken from a man under 40 who received the YFV17D yellow fever vaccine. CDR3 residues: CSALTGRNTGELFF. In DNA form, the CDR3 reads TGCAGTGCCCTGACAGGCCGGAACACCGGGGAGCTGTTTTTT.